A selection of T cell receptor beta chains follows, all from one sample in a study of graft-versus-host responses after intestinal transplantation. Using immunoSEQ multiplex PCR, the repertoire was profiled, and TCRdb retains in-frame clones only, with some absent. The table shows under 100,000 clones, with 85% to 95% occurring only once. No antigen is known for these receptors. The sequencing used unstimulated CD8+ T cells sorted from spleen or lymph node cells, collected before transplant. The origin of the receptors is a human donor who was the organ donor for an intestinal transplant. The CDR3 runs from the conserved cysteine through the conserved F or W. The D gene is left open where the match is weak. The size of a clone is reported for some rows only, either as once, few or many, or as a class for expanded clones.

V	D	size	J	DNA	CDR3
TRBV7-2	TRBD2	NA	TRBJ2-7	TGTGCCAGCAGCCTAGGACTAGCCCACGAGCAGTACTTC	CASSLGLAHEQYF
TRBV9	TRBD1	NA	TRBJ1-2	TGTGCCAGCAGCGGACAGGGTGGCTACACCTTC	CASSGQGGYTF
TRBV6-1	NA	NA	TRBJ2-5	TGTGCCAGCAGTGATGAAGACAACCCGTTACAAGAGACCCAGTACTTC	CASSDEDNPLQETQYF
TRBV4-1	TRBD2	NA	TRBJ2-2	TGCGCCAGCAACGGACGCGGGGGGGGGTTGACCGGGGAGCTGTTTTTT	CASNGRGGGLTGELFF
TRBV2	NA	NA	TRBJ2-7	TGTGCCAGCAGTCCGATTGTACTCTACGAGCAGTACTTC	CASSPIVLYEQYF
TRBV10-3	TRBD1	NA	TRBJ1-3	TGTGCCATCAGTCAGGACAGGGGATTCGCTGGAAACACCATATATTTT	CAISQDRGFAGNTIYF
TRBV7-8	NA	NA	TRBJ1-2	TGTGCCAGCAGCCCAAGCCAGGACGGGAGCTATGGCTACACCTTC	CASSPSQDGSYGYTF
TRBV27	TRBD2	NA	TRBJ2-3	TGTGCCAGCAGTCCCCAGCGGGGGGGGAAAGATACGCAGTATTTT	CASSPQRGGKDTQYF
TRBV5-6	NA	NA	TRBJ1-1	TGTGCCAGCAGCTTGGCAGGGGTCATCACTGAAGCTTTCTTT	CASSLAGVITEAFF
TRBV4-1	NA	once	TRBJ1-1	TGCGCCAGCAGCCAAGAACAGGGGAACACTGAAGCTTTCTTT	CASSQEQGNTEAFF
TRBV19	NA	NA	TRBJ2-7	TGTGCCAGTAGTATGAGGGGGGGGAGCGAGCAGTACTTC	CASSMRGGSEQYF
TRBV27	NA	NA	TRBJ2-7	TGTGCCAGCAGTCCATACCCCCCGGGACTGTCCTACGAGCAGTACTTC	CASSPYPPGLSYEQYF
TRBV6-1	NA	NA	TRBJ1-1	TGTGCCAGCAGTGAACGTAGCGGCGTGAACACTGAAGCTTTCTTT	CASSERSGVNTEAFF
TRBV2	TRBD1	NA	TRBJ2-7	TGTGCCAGCAGTGAGGGGACAGGGTTCTACGAGCAGTACTTC	CASSEGTGFYEQYF
TRBV2	NA	once	TRBJ1-5	TGTGCCACCGTCGGACAGATCAATCAGCCCCAGCATTTT	CATVGQINQPQHF
TRBV4-1	NA	once	TRBJ1-1	TGCGCCAGCAGCCATACCCGGACAGCAGAAGCTTTCTTT	CASSHTRTAEAFF
TRBV5-8	NA	once	TRBJ1-5	TGTGCCAGCAGCTATGACAGTTCTTTGAATCAGCCCCAGCATTTT	CASSYDSSLNQPQHF
TRBV4-2	TRBD2	NA	TRBJ2-2	TGTGCCAGCAGCCAAGTATCCGGGACTAGCGGAACCGGGGAGCTGTTTTTT	CASSQVSGTSGTGELFF
TRBV7-2	TRBD1	NA	TRBJ1-1	TGTGCCAGCAGCTTAGTACAGACAGGGTGGGTCACTGAAGCTTTCTTT	CASSLVQTGWVTEAFF
TRBV5-1	TRBD1	once	TRBJ2-1	TGCGCCAGCAGCTTGGGGACAGGGTACTACAATGAGCAGTTCTTC	CASSLGTGYYNEQFF
TRBV10-3	NA	NA	TRBJ1-1	TGTGCCATCAGTGAGCGTAGAAGGAACACTGAAGCTTTCTTT	CAISERRRNTEAFF
TRBV30	NA	NA	TRBJ1-1	TGTGCCTGGAGTCCAGGGAACACTGAAGCTTTCTTT	CAWSPGNTEAFF
TRBV4-2	TRBD1	NA	TRBJ2-3	TGTGCCAGCAGCCAAGAAGTTGGGACAGGGTATGATACGCAGTATTTT	CASSQEVGTGYDTQYF
TRBV7-9	NA	once	TRBJ2-1	TGTGCCAGCAGCTTATGGAGCAGGGACTACAATGAGCAGTTCTTC	CASSLWSRDYNEQFF
TRBV7-6	TRBD2	NA	TRBJ2-1	TGTGCCAGCAGCCCTCTCACTAGCGGGACTAACAATGAGCAGTTCTTC	CASSPLTSGTNNEQFF
TRBV11-2	NA	NA	TRBJ1-2	TGTGCCAGCAGCTTAGCACCGGGGGTGGGGTATGGCTACACCTTC	CASSLAPGVGYGYTF
TRBV5-6	NA	NA	TRBJ2-7	TGTGCCAGCAGCCCCGGGGGACGCGGGCACGAGCAGTACTTC	CASSPGGRGHEQYF
TRBV7-3	TRBD2	NA	TRBJ2-3	TGTGCCAGCAGCTTAGGGACTAGCGGGGAGACAGATACGCAGTATTTT	CASSLGTSGETDTQYF
TRBV5-8	TRBD1	NA	TRBJ1-1	TGTGCCAGCAGCTTAGGACAGGGGTATGTGAACACTGAAGCTTTCTTT	CASSLGQGYVNTEAFF
TRBV19	TRBD1	NA	TRBJ1-1	TGTGCCAGACCCCCAGGGGGCGCTGAAGCTTTCTTT	CARPPGGAEAFF
TRBV6-1	NA	NA	TRBJ2-7	TGTGCCAGCACCCATCGTAGCTCCTACGAGCAGTACTTC	CASTHRSSYEQYF
TRBV1	NA	NA	TRBJ2-1	TGCACCAGCAGCCAAGGGGGACTAGCGTGTGAGCAGTTCTTC	CTSSQGGLACEQFF
TRBV6-5	NA	few	TRBJ1-4	TGTGCCAGCAGTTATTTCGGACAGAATGAAAAACTGTTTTTT	CASSYFGQNEKLFF
TRBV19	TRBD1	NA	TRBJ2-7	TGTGCCAGTAGGCCGGGACAGGGGAGCGACGAGCAGTACTTC	CASRPGQGSDEQYF
TRBV27	NA	NA	TRBJ2-7	TGTGCCAGCAGTTTATCGACGGACTACGAGCAGTACTTC	CASSLSTDYEQYF
TRBV4-1	NA	few	TRBJ1-1	TGCGCCAGCAGCCAAGATAGGCGGCCGAACACTGAAGCTTTCTTT	CASSQDRRPNTEAFF
TRBV5-3	NA	NA	TRBJ1-5	TGTGCCAGAAGCTTGGACCAGAATCAGCCCCAGCATTTT	CARSLDQNQPQHF
TRBV19	NA	NA	TRBJ1-1	TGTGCCAGTAGTACGAACGTCGGGATTATGAACACTGAAGCTTTCTTT	CASSTNVGIMNTEAFF
TRBV10-3	TRBD1	once	TRBJ1-5	TGTGCCATCAGAAAGGGACAGGGCGGCAATCAGCCCCAGCATTTT	CAIRKGQGGNQPQHF
TRBV4-3	TRBD1	NA	TRBJ2-2	TGCGCCAGCAGCCAAGGGACAGGAACCGGGGAGCTGTTTTTT	CASSQGTGTGELFF
TRBV5-1	TRBD1	NA	TRBJ2-1	TGCGCCAGCAGCCCGTGGGTACAGGGGGCGGGGAATGAGCAGTTCTTC	CASSPWVQGAGNEQFF
TRBV29-1	NA	NA	TRBJ2-7	TGCAGCGTTGGGGCGGGGACAGCATCCTACGAGCAGTACTTC	CSVGAGTASYEQYF
TRBV19	NA	NA	TRBJ2-5	TGTGCCAGTACGCCCAATCCCTCTAGCTGGTTAGAGACCCAGTACTTC	CASTPNPSSWLETQYF
TRBV5-4	TRBD1	NA	TRBJ2-1	TGTGCCAGCAGCCAGACAGGGCAAGATGAGCAGTTCTTC	CASSQTGQDEQFF
TRBV28	NA	NA	TRBJ1-2	TGTGCCAGCAGCCAAGTGGGGGCTGGCTATGGCTACACCTTC	CASSQVGAGYGYTF
TRBV28	NA	NA	TRBJ1-2	TGTGCCAGCAGTCCTGACACGACCTATGGCTACACCTTC	CASSPDTTYGYTF
TRBV7-8	NA	NA	TRBJ2-2	TGTGCCAGCAGCTCGCCCGGCGGTGTGCTGTTTTTT	CASSSPGGVLFF
TRBV7-2	NA	once	TRBJ2-1	TGTGCCAGCAGCCAGGGGGGATTAGAGTTCTTC	CASSQGGLEFF
TRBV21-1	NA	NA	TRBJ2-3	TGTGCCAGCAGCAAAGTAAGGTCGGCGGGGGATAGCACAGATACGCAGTATTTT	CASSKVRSAGDSTDTQYF
TRBV2	TRBD1	NA	TRBJ1-3	TGTGCCAGCAGTTGGGACAGTTCCCCGAATGGCGACTCTGGAAACACCATATATTTT	CASSWDSSPNGDSGNTIYF
TRBV5-4	NA	NA	TRBJ1-6	TGTGCCAGCACCCTTGGGGGCCAGGCCCTAGCACCCCTCCACTTT	CASTLGGQALAPLHF
TRBV6-1	NA	few	TRBJ1-4	TGTGCCAGCTCAGGGTGGAGGGGAACTAATGAAAAACTGTTTTTT	CASSGWRGTNEKLFF
TRBV25-1	NA	NA	TRBJ1-1	TGTGCCAGCAGTGAAACGGGGTTCACTGAAGCTTTCTTT	CASSETGFTEAFF
TRBV5-6	TRBD1	NA	TRBJ2-3	TGTGCCAGCAGCTTCGGGACAGGGACAGATACGCAGTATTTT	CASSFGTGTDTQYF
TRBV27	NA	NA	TRBJ2-7	TGTGCCAGCAGCATAAACAGGGTCCACGAGCAGTACTTC	CASSINRVHEQYF
TRBV18	NA	NA	TRBJ2-2	TGTGCCAGCTCACCCCTACCTGCAGGGGCTTCATCCCCTTCGAACACCGGGGAGCTGTTTTTT	CASSPLPAGASSPSNTGELFF
TRBV9	NA	few	TRBJ1-3	TGTGCCAGCAGCGTAGTCGACGGAGTAAGCTCTGGAAACACCATATATTTT	CASSVVDGVSSGNTIYF
TRBV9	NA	NA	TRBJ2-3	TGTGCCAGCAGCTTCTCCCGAAGGGACAACACAGATACGCAGTATTTT	CASSFSRRDNTDTQYF
TRBV28	TRBD2	NA	TRBJ2-1	TGTGCCAGCAGTGGGGGGGACTCCTACAATGAGCAGTTCTTC	CASSGGDSYNEQFF
TRBV14	TRBD2	NA	TRBJ2-5	TGTGCCAGCAGCCATCGGACTAGAGGGGAGACCCAGTACTTC	CASSHRTRGETQYF